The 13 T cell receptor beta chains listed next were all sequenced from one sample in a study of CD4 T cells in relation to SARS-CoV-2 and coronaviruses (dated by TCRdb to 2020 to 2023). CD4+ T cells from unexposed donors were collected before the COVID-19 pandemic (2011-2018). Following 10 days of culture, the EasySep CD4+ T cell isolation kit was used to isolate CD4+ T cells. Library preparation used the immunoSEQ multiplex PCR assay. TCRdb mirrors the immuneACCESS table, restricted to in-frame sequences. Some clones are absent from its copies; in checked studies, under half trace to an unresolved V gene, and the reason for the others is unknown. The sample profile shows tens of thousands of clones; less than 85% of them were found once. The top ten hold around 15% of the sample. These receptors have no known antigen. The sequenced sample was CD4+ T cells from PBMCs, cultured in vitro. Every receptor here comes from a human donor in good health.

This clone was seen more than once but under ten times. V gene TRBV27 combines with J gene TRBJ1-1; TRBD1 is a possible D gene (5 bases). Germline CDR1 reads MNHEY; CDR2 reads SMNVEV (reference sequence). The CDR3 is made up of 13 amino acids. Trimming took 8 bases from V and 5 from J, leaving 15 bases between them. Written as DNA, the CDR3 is TGTGCCAGCGGCAGTCAGGGAAGGACTGAAGCTTTCTTT. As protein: CASGSQGRTEAFF.

CDR3 in DNA: TGTGCCATCGCGGCTGCAACTAATGAAAAACTGTTTTTT. Its protein product is CAIAAATNEKLFF. V usage is TRBV10-3 and J usage is TRBJ1-4; no definite D call. With 8 bases removed from V and 0 bases from J, the gap between germline ends came to 7 bases. This CDR3 has 13 amino acids. CDR1 is ENHRY and CDR2 is SYGVKD in the germline V gene.

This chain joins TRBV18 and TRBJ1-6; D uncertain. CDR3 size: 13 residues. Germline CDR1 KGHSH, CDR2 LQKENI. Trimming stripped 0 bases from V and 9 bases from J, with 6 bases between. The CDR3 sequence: CASSPPGSSPLHF. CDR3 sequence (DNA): TGTGCCAGCTCACCACCCGGGTCTTCACCCCTCCACTTT.

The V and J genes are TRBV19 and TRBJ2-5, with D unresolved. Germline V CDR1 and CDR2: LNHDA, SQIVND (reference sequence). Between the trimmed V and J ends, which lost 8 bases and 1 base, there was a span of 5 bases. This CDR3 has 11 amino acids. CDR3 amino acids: CASGFQETQYF. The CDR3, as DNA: TGTGCCAGTGGCTTCCAAGAGACCCAGTACTTC. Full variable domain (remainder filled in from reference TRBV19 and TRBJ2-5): DGGITQSPKYLFRKEGQNVTLSCEQNLNHDAMYWYRQDPGQGLRLIYYSQIVNDFQKGDIAEGYSVSREKKESFPLTVTSAQKNPTAFYLCASGFQETQYFGPGTRLLVL.

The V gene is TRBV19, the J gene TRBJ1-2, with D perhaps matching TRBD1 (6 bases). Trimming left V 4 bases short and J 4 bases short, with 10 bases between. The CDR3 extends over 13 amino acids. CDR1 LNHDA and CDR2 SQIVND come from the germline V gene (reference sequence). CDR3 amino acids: CASSTLGAYGYTF. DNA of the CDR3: TGTGCCAGTAGTACTCTGGGGGCCTATGGCTACACCTTC.

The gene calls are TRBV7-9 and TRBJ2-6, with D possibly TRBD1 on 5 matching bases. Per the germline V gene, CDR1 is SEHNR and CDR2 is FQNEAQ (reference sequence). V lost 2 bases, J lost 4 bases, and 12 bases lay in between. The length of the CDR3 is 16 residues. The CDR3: CASSLRGTGGANVLTF. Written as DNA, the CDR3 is TGTGCCAGCAGCTTACGAGGAACAGGAGGGGCCAACGTCCTGACTTTC. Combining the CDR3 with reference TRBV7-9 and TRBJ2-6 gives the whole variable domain DTGVSQNPRHKITKRGQNVTFRCDPISEHNRLYWYRQTLGQGPEFLTYFQNEAQLEKSRLLSDRFSAERPKGSFSTLEIQRTEQGDSAMYLCASSLRGTGGANVLTFGAGSRLTVL.

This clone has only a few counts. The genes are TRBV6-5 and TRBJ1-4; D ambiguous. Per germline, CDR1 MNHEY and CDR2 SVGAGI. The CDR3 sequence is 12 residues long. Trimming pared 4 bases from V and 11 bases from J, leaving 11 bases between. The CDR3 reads CASSSSEGKLFF. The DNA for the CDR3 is TGTGCCAGCAGTTCATCCGAAGGCAAACTGTTTTTT.

This CDR3 reads CARVGDGNTEAFF. CDR3 DNA sequence: TGCGCCAGGGTAGGGGACGGGAACACTGAAGCTTTCTTT. The chain combines TRBV23-1 with TRBJ1-1; possible D gene TRBD1, 5 bases. TRBV23-1 is filed as an ORF, its function uncertain. The CDR3 has 13 amino acids. V was pared by 9 bases and J by 1 base, with 12 bases between.

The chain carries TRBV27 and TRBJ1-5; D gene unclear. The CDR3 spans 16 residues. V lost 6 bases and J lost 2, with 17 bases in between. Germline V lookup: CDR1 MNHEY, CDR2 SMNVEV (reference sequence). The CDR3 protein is CASSRWQVSRNQPQHF. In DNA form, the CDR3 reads TGTGCCAGCAGCCGATGGCAGGTGAGCCGCAATCAGCCCCAGCATTTT.

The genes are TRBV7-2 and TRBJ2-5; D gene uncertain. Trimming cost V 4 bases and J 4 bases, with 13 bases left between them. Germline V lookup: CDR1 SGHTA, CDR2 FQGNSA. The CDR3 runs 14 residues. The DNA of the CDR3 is TGTGCCAGCAGCTCCGTGGGGTTTGGAGAGACCCAGTACTTC. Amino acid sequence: CASSSVGFGETQYF.

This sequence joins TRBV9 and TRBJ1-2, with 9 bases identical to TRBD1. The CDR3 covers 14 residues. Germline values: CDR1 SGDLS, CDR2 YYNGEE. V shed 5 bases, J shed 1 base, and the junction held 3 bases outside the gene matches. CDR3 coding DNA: TGTGCCAGCAGTGGACAGGGGATTAACTATGGCTACACCTTC. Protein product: CASSGQGINYGYTF.

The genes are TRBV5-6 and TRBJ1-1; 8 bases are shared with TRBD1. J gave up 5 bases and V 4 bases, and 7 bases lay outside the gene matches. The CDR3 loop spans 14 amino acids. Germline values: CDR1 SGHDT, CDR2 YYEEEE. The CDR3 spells CASSGWTGRTEAFF. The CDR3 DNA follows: TGTGCCAGCAGCGGATGGACAGGGAGGACTGAAGCTTTCTTT.

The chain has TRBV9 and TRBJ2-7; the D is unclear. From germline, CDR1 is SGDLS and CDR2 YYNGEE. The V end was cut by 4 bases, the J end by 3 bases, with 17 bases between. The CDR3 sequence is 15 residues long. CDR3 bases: TGTGCCAGCAGCAAATCCACGACTCTTAACTACGAGCAGTACTTC. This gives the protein CASSKSTTLNYEQYF.